This TCR beta chain was captured by sequencing in a study of cytomegalovirus exposure and HLA in healthy donors. Study-level findings and limits: With high specificity and sensitivity, the classifier reportedly diagnosed cytomegalovirus status. TCR beta V- and J-gene trimming was later associated with a missense DCLRE1C variant. Later work showed greater clonal expansion in HLA-associated TCR beta chains than in equally common others.

Per germline, CDR1 MNHNS and CDR2 SASEGT. The V end lost 3 bases, the J end lost 0 bases, and 17 bases lay between the germline ends. The CDR3 is 18 amino acids. A multiplex PCR was run with 60 Vbeta primers and 13 Jbeta primers. Clones were sequenced by immunoSEQ multiplex PCR, and TCRdb holds only the in-frame ones, with some missing. Its listing shows some 110,000 clones. As for this clone: The antigen remains undetermined.

Sequencing was done on a sample of PBMCs. The clonotype was recovered from a man younger than 30 in good health and CMV-seronegative. The chain employs TRBV6-1 and TRBJ1-4; D unresolved. The CDR3 reads CASSEMAPGLATNEKLFF. CDR3 DNA sequence: TGTGCCAGCAGTGAGATGGCCCCTGGGCTGGCAACTAATGAAAAACTGTTTTTT.